The 14 T cell receptor beta chains below come from one sample, sequenced in a study of technical replicates of blood from a handful of donors. This table comes from immunoSEQ multiplex PCR, and its TCRdb copy is limited to in-frame clones, with some not included. The repertoire holds around 67,000 clones, approximately 83% seen once, with around 5.5% in the top ten. Sequencing was done on a sample of PBMCs. The receptor set was obtained from a human donor in good health. Some clones in this sample may be carry-over from other donors' samples.

The V and J genes are TRBV6-6 and TRBJ2-1; a weak D match, TRBD1 (6 bases). V lost 5 bases, J lost 2 bases, and 10 bases lay in between. Germline CDR1 reads MNHNY; CDR2 reads SVGAGI (reference sequence). The CDR3 consists of 14 residues. The CDR3 region has the DNA TGTGCCAGCAGTCCAGGGGACACCTACAATGAGCAGTTCTTC. It translates to CASSPGDTYNEQFF.

The rearrangement joins TRBV12-5 to TRBJ2-2; tentatively, D is TRBD2 (6 bases). The germline gives CDR1 LGHNT, CDR2 FRNRAP. V was trimmed by 7 bases and J by 0 bases, leaving 18 bases between them. This CDR3 has 17 residues. The CDR3 DNA reads as TGTGCTAGTGCTCCCCGGCCGGCGGGAACGAACACCGGGGAGCTGTTTTTT. It translates to CASAPRPAGTNTGELFF.

The genes are TRBV5-1 and TRBJ1-1; the D gene is possibly TRBD1 (6 bases). Trimming took 3 bases from V and 6 from J, leaving 15 bases between them. Germline V gives CDR1 SGHRS, CDR2 YFSETQ. The CDR3 is made up of 14 amino acids. CDR3 coding DNA: TGCGCCAGCAGCTCGGCAGGGGCGTACGCTGAAGCTTTCTTT. It specifies CASSSAGAYAEAFF.

The gene calls are TRBV6-6 and TRBJ2-3; possibly TRBD2 for D (5 bases). Germline values: CDR1 MNHNY, CDR2 SVGAGI (reference sequence). CDR3 length: 14 amino acids. V lost 6 bases and J lost 3, with 13 bases in between. Here the CDR3 DNA reads TGTGCCAGCAGAACCGGGATGGGGACAGATACGCAGTATTTT. It codes for CASRTGMGTDTQYF.

The count of this clone is one. This sequence joins TRBV6-1 and TRBJ1-2; 7 positions match TRBD1. The germline V gene encodes CDR1 MNHNS and CDR2 SASEGT. The CDR3 sequence is 14 residues long. J was trimmed by 7 bases and V by 3 bases; bases with no gene match: 8. CDR3 DNA sequence: TGTGCCAGCAGTGAGGTCACAGGGGTTTCTGGCTACACCTTC. As protein: CASSEVTGVSGYTF.

The chain joins TRBV6-5 to TRBJ1-3; D remains unclear. The length of the CDR3 is 12 residues. Germline CDR1 is MNHEY and CDR2 is SVGAGI. With 6 bases removed from V and 6 bases from J, the gap between germline ends came to 9 bases. The CDR3 loop reads CASRSHTNTIYF. Here the CDR3 DNA reads TGTGCCAGCAGAAGCCATACAAACACCATATATTTT.

The chain combines TRBV6-1 with TRBJ2-7, with 9 bases identical to TRBD2. Trimming cost V 6 bases and J 4 bases; bases outside gene matches: 7. Per the germline V gene, CDR1 is MNHNS and CDR2 is SASEGT. The CDR3 runs 14 residues. CDR3 protein: CASSSGTSRYEQYF. CDR3 DNA sequence: TGTGCCAGCAGCTCCGGGACTAGCAGGTACGAGCAGTACTTC.

The CDR3 region has the DNA TGTGCCAGCAGCTTAGCCCGAGGTGTGTCCGGGGTAGGCAATCAGCCCCAGCATTTT. It encodes CASSLARGVSGVGNQPQHF. The chain joins TRBV7-9 to TRBJ1-5; D gene uncertain. The V and J ends lost 0 bases and 2 bases respectively, with 20 bases between them. This CDR3 has 19 amino acids. Germline-derived CDR1 and CDR2 are SEHNR and FQNEAQ (reference sequence).

This sequence joins TRBV11-2 and TRBJ2-3, with 12 bases aligning to TRBD2. Germline assignment: CDR1 SGHAT and CDR2 FQNNGV. The CDR3 runs to 14 residues. The V segment lost 5 bases and the J segment 6 bases; nucleotides outside the gene matches: 3. The CDR3 spells CASSKLAGGDTQYF. CDR3 nucleotides: TGTGCCAGCAGCAAACTAGCGGGAGGTGATACGCAGTATTTT.

The chain joins TRBV4-3 to TRBJ2-5; the D gene is possibly TRBD1 (5 bases). The CDR3 has 14 amino acids. The germline V gene has CDR1 LGHNA and CDR2 YSLEER. V was shortened by 2 bases and J by 7 bases, with 14 bases between the two germline ends. The CDR3 protein is CASSQREGAGTQYF. The CDR3 DNA reads TGCGCCAGCAGCCAAAGGGAAGGGGCCGGGACCCAGTACTTC.

This sequence joins TRBV19 and TRBJ1-5; 7 bases match TRBD1. The germline gives CDR1 LNHDA, CDR2 SQIVND (reference sequence). Losses at the gene ends were 4 bases for V and 1 base for J; bases not matched to a gene: 1. The length of the CDR3 is 14 residues. The CDR3 region is CASSTGGSNQPQHF. CDR3 DNA: TGTGCCAGTAGTACAGGGGGGAGCAATCAGCCCCAGCATTTT.

This chain joins TRBV7-6 and TRBJ1-1; D is undetermined. Germline loops: CDR1 SGHVS, CDR2 FNYEAQ. V was trimmed by 5 bases and J by 5 bases, leaving 18 bases between them. The CDR3 has 15 residues. This CDR3 reads CASSPRASGRTEAFF. In nucleotides, the CDR3 is TGTGCCAGCAGCCCCCGGGCTTCGGGAAGGACTGAAGCTTTCTTT.

This clone was seen only once. The chain employs TRBV23-1 and TRBJ1-3; 9 nucleotides align to TRBD1. TRBV23-1 is an ORF; its function is uncertain. Trimming at V came to 6 bases and at J to 14 bases, leaving 2 bases not matched to a gene. This CDR3 region has 10 residues. The CDR3: CASRGQGVYF. CDR3 bases: TGCGCCAGCAGGGGACAGGGTGTATATTTT.

The CDR3 protein is CASSFRTGEAYGYTF. The CDR3 DNA follows: TGTGCCAGCAGCTTCCGGACAGGGGAGGCATATGGCTACACCTTC. The chain combines TRBV7-8 with TRBJ1-2; TRBD1 agrees at 9 bases. Germline loops: CDR1 SGHVS, CDR2 FQNEAQ. Trimming removed 3 bases from V and 5 bases from J; junction bases left unmatched: 7. CDR3 size: 15 residues.